The present T cell receptor beta chain was sequenced within a study of neoadjuvant nivolumab and ipilimumab in lung cancer. Study outcomes and limitations: Only two of four nivolumab-treated tumors gained richness and clonality by surgery.

V shed 8 bases and J shed 4 bases, with 9 bases lying between them. Germline-derived CDR1 and CDR2 are MNHNS and SASEGT. The CDR3 has 12 residues. The repertoire was sequenced with immunoSEQ multiplex PCR; TCRdb's copy has only in-frame clones and lacks some. In the table there are about 27,000 clones, about 76% of which are singletons. Turning to this clone: No antigen is known for it.

The V call is TRBV6-1, the J call TRBJ2-1, with a tentative D call TRBD1 (6 bases). The sequence was collected from an adult with non-small cell lung cancer. The sample consisted of tumor tissue, taken after neoadjuvant nivolumab, alone or with ipilimumab, at or shortly before surgery. The CDR3 protein is CASDGQYNEQFF. CDR3 sequence (DNA): TGTGCCAGCGACGGACAGTACAATGAGCAGTTCTTC.